A selection of T cell receptor beta chains follows, all from one sample in a study of cytomegalovirus exposure and HLA in healthy donors. Clones were sequenced by immunoSEQ multiplex PCR, and TCRdb holds only the in-frame ones, with some missing. Here the sample spans a few hundred thousand clones, roughly 89% being singletons. The specimen sequenced was PBMCs. The receptors derive from a woman under 30 in good health and CMV-seronegative. The conserved cysteine and the conserved F or W are not part of the CDR3 here. D genes are given only for firm matches.

>-|14|TRBV2
ASSLWGVITNYGYT
>TRBD2|13|TRBV5-6
ASSQQGGRLYTQY
>TRBD2|13|TRBV6-5
ASSRGGGGTDTQY
>-|12|TRBV21-1
ASSKFRAGNTIY
>-|12|TRBV18
ASSLRRDSYEQY
>-|12|TRBV9
ASSERAENTEAF
>-|10|TRBV7-8
ASSDFPGELF
>TRBD1|15|TRBV28
ASSLWSGQGGNQPQH
>TRBD1|13|TRBV5-5
ASSAPGQGAYEQY
>TRBD2|18|TRBV9
ASSVDPESLAGVLYNEQF
>TRBD2|13|TRBV27
ASSPGTSGYNEQF
>-|14|TRBV7-3
ASSLTGGRAIDTQY
>-|14|TRBV27
ASSLSVEPSTDTQY
>-|12|TRBV5-1
ASSLELAEETQY
>TRBD1|14|TRBV27
ASSLRPGQGNYGYT
>-|10|TRBV5-5
ASSLTWTEAF
>TRBD1|12|TRBV10-2
ASKKTGPAGELF